This passage covers 28 T cell receptor beta chains from one sample sequenced in a study of blood T cell repertoires in COVID-19. Here immunoSEQ multiplex PCR was the method, and the copy in TCRdb shows in-frame clones only, minus some. The sample includes hundreds of thousands of clones, 86% seen only once; the top ten take about 4.2%. Sample: PBMCs or T cells enriched from blood (not recorded which). These receptors originate from a man under 40 who had recovered from COVID-19.

The genes are TRBV7-9 and TRBJ2-1, with a tentative D call TRBD2 (6 bases). The CDR3 sequence is 14 residues long. The V end lost 7 bases, the J end lost 3 bases, and 13 bases lay between the germline ends. The germline V gene has CDR1 SEHNR and CDR2 FQNEAQ (reference sequence). This CDR3 reads CASMGGTHYNEQFF. In DNA form, the CDR3 reads TGTGCCAGCATGGGCGGGACTCACTACAATGAGCAGTTCTTC.

The V gene is TRBV4-2, the J gene TRBJ1-3; TRBD1 matches 11 bases. V lost 1 base to trimming and J lost 8 bases; unmatched junction nucleotides: 7. Germline V lookup: CDR1 LGHNA, CDR2 YNFKEQ. The CDR3 runs 16 residues. The CDR3 is CASSQVAGTGGYTIYF. CDR3 bases: TGTGCCAGCAGCCAAGTCGCCGGGACAGGGGGATACACCATATATTTT.

The chain is built from TRBV19 and TRBJ1-5, with D unclear. The germline V and J ends were trimmed by 0 bases and 7 bases, with 13 bases remaining between them. Germline V gene data show CDR1 as LNHDA and CDR2 as SQIVND (reference sequence). This CDR3 has 15 amino acids. CDR3 loop: CASSIETGGRQPQHF. In nucleotides, the CDR3 is TGTGCCAGTAGTATAGAGACGGGAGGTAGGCAGCCCCAGCATTTT.

J is TRBJ1-5 and V is TRBV30, with D possibly matching TRBD1 (5 bases). The CDR3 is 15 amino acids. The germline gives CDR1 GTSNPN, CDR2 SVGIG (reference sequence). Trimming pared 1 base from V and 0 bases from J, leaving 10 bases between. The CDR3 is CAWSGQGYSNQPQHF. Here the CDR3 DNA reads TGTGCCTGGAGTGGGCAGGGCTATAGCAATCAGCCCCAGCATTTT.

This clone is a singleton in its sample. CDR3 region: CASSLQGYTEAFF. The CDR3 bases are TGCGCCAGCAGCTTACAGGGTTATACTGAAGCTTTCTTT. The rearrangement uses TRBV5-1 and TRBJ1-1, with a weak D call TRBD1 (6 bases). Germline values: CDR1 SGHRS, CDR2 YFSETQ. This CDR3 has 13 amino acids. V lost 2 bases and J lost 5, with 10 bases in between.

This chain connects TRBV3-1 (or the pseudogene TRBV3-2) to TRBJ1-4; maybe TRBD1 (6 bases). This CDR3 region has 14 residues. Germline assignment: CDR1 LGHDT and CDR2 YNNKEL (reference sequence). V was trimmed by 5 bases and J by 8 bases, leaving 15 bases between them. CDR3: CASSNPGQGEKLFF. The CDR3 nucleotides are TGTGCCAGCAGCAACCCGGGACAAGGGGAAAAACTGTTTTTT.

This chain joins TRBV10-1 and TRBJ2-3, with D possibly matching TRBD2 (6 bases). Per the germline V gene, CDR1 is WNHNN and CDR2 is SYGVQD (reference sequence). Trimming took 3 bases from V and 1 from J, leaving 11 bases between them. The CDR3 contains 15 residues. CDR3 coding DNA: TGCGCCAGCAGTGAATCGCGCGGGGGCACAGATACGCAGTATTTT. Encoded protein: CASSESRGGTDTQYF.

The chain couples TRBV3-1 (or the pseudogene TRBV3-2) to TRBJ1-1; D unclear. V was trimmed by 1 base and J by 1 base, leaving 10 bases between them. Germline loops: CDR1 LGHDT, CDR2 YNNKEL (reference sequence). This CDR3 region has 15 residues. CDR3 sequence reads: CASSQGPPRNTEAFF. The DNA of the CDR3 is TGTGCCAGCAGCCAAGGTCCCCCCAGGAACACTGAAGCTTTCTTT.

Only a few counts were recorded for this clone. The chain uses TRBV7-2 and TRBJ2-4, with D possibly being TRBD1 (5 bases). This CDR3 region has 14 residues. Looked up from germline, CDR1 is SGHTA and CDR2 is FQGNSA. Trimming removed 1 base from V and 9 bases from J, with 13 bases in between. This chain's CDR3 is CASSLVVQGSIQYF. CDR3 sequence (DNA): TGTGCCAGCAGCTTAGTAGTGCAGGGATCCATTCAGTACTTC.

The CDR3 sequence: CASSPGYEQYF. Written as DNA, the CDR3 is TGTGCCAGCAGCCCCGGCTACGAGCAGTACTTC. The chain carries TRBV14 and TRBJ2-7; the D is unclear. Germline V gives CDR1 SGHDN, CDR2 FVKESK. V lost 4 bases to trimming and J lost 3 bases, with 4 bases between them. The length of the CDR3 is 11 residues.

V is TRBV27 and J is TRBJ1-5; the D is unclear. Germline CDR1 and CDR2: MNHEY and SMNVEV (reference sequence). V was clipped by 5 bases and J by 7 bases, with 15 bases between them. The CDR3 is made up of 14 amino acids. The CDR3 protein is CASSHPESGQPQHF. The CDR3 nucleotides read TGTGCCAGCAGTCACCCTGAGAGCGGACAGCCCCAGCATTTT.

CDR3 in amino acids: CASSPPRSVGSYNEQFF. CDR3 nucleotide sequence: TGTGCCAGCTCACCTCCCAGGTCAGTGGGCTCCTACAATGAGCAGTTCTTC. The V and J genes are TRBV18 and TRBJ2-1; D unclear. The germline gives CDR1 KGHSH, CDR2 LQKENI. Trimming stripped 3 bases from V and 0 bases from J, with 15 bases between. This CDR3 has 17 residues.

This chain links TRBV6-5 with TRBJ1-1; D unclear. Germline CDR1 and CDR2: MNHEY and SVGAGI. V shed 6 bases and J shed 5 bases, with 10 bases lying between them. CDR3 length equals 12 residues. The CDR3 here is CASSPTRTEAFF. CDR3 in DNA: TGTGCCAGCAGCCCGACACGTACTGAAGCTTTCTTT.

As concerns this clone: Other DNA sequences in this sample translate to the same CDR3. The chain combines TRBV11-2 with TRBJ1-1; 7 positions agree with TRBD1. Trimming at V came to 2 bases and at J to 4 bases, leaving 1 base not matched to a gene. CDR1 and CDR2 from the germline V gene are SGHAT and FQNNGV. This CDR3 comprises 13 residues. The CDR3 loop is CASSLRQGTEAFF. The DNA for the CDR3 is TGTGCCAGCAGCTTAAGACAGGGCACTGAAGCTTTCTTT.

The chain carries TRBV7-2 and TRBJ1-2; 10 nucleotides align to TRBD1. Trimming removed 3 bases from V and 8 bases from J; junction bases left unmatched: 12. CDR1 SGHTA and CDR2 FQGNSA come from the germline V gene. The CDR3 is 16 amino acids. CDR3 nucleotide sequence: TGTGCCAGCAGCTTGACAGGGGGCGTTGGTCTGGACGGCTACACCTTC. Translated: CASSLTGGVGLDGYTF.

The chain combines TRBV11-3 with TRBJ2-3; 12 nucleotides line up with TRBD1. The V gene end was trimmed by 3 bases and the J gene end by 3 bases; junction bases not matched to a gene: 7. This CDR3 is built from 17 residues. The germline CDR1 and CDR2 sequences are SGHNT and YENEEA. CDR3 sequence reads: CASSLLRDRGRTDTQYF. The CDR3 DNA reads TGTGCCAGCAGCTTGTTGAGGGACAGGGGGCGGACAGATACGCAGTATTTT.

The chain is built from TRBV11-2 and TRBJ2-5; D is possibly TRBD2 (6 bases). Germline loops: CDR1 SGHAT, CDR2 FQNNGV. CDR3 length: 15 amino acids. With 4 bases removed from V and 4 bases from J, the gap between germline ends came to 16 bases. The CDR3 sequence is CASSYLGGIRETQYF. For the CDR3, the DNA is TGTGCCAGCAGCTACCTTGGCGGGATCAGAGAGACCCAGTACTTC.

The chain employs TRBV5-1 and TRBJ1-1; TRBD1 matches 7 bases. V lost 3 bases to trimming and J lost 0 bases; unmatched junction nucleotides: 5. Germline CDR1 reads SGHRS; CDR2 reads YFSETQ. The CDR3 has 15 residues. The CDR3, as DNA: TGCGCCAGCAGCTGGGGGGACAGTATGAACACTGAAGCTTTCTTT. Its protein product is CASSWGDSMNTEAFF.

V gene TRBV7-8 combines with J gene TRBJ2-6; D gene unclear. Germline assignment: CDR1 SGHVS and CDR2 FQNEAQ. V was clipped by 10 bases and J by 4 bases, with 8 bases between them. CDR3 length: 12 amino acids. The chain's CDR3 is CATPRGANVLTF. The CDR3 DNA follows: TGTGCCACCCCCCGGGGGGCCAACGTCCTGACTTTC.

This chain uses TRBV6-4 with TRBJ1-5, with D unclear. V dropped 1 base and J dropped 1 base, with 5 bases sitting between them. The CDR3 totals 14 residues. Germline CDR1 and CDR2: MRHNA and SNTAGT. In nucleotides, the CDR3 is TGTGCCAGCAGTGACTACGGGAGCAATCAGCCCCAGCATTTT. Translation: CASSDYGSNQPQHF.

The chain joins TRBV14 to TRBJ2-1; 7 positions match TRBD2. CDR3 length equals 15 residues. Trimming took 4 bases from V and 7 from J; bases not matched to a gene: 10. CDR1 and CDR2 from the germline V gene are SGHDN and FVKESK. This CDR3 is CASSLRAGVYNEQFF. The CDR3 region has the DNA TGTGCCAGCAGCCTGCGGGCGGGAGTTTATAATGAGCAGTTCTTC. Filled out from reference TRBV14 and TRBJ2-1, the complete variable domain reads EAGVTQFPSHSVIEKGQTVTLRCDPISGHDNLYWYRRVMGKEIKFLLHFVKESKQDESGMPNNRFLAERTGGTYSTLKVQPAELEDSGVYFCASSLRAGVYNEQFFGPGTRLTVL.

The genes are TRBV5-1 and TRBJ2-5; D remains unclear. The V end was cut by 0 bases, the J end by 4 bases, with 13 bases between. CDR3 length equals 15 residues. Germline V lookup: CDR1 SGHRS, CDR2 YFSETQ. For the CDR3, the DNA is TGCGCCAGCAGCTTGGTGGTCGAGCTCCGAGAGACCCAGTACTTC. This translates into CASSLVVELRETQYF.

The rearrangement uses TRBV19 and TRBJ1-4; tentatively, D is TRBD1 (5 bases). This CDR3 spans 14 amino acids. Deletions cut 7 bases from V and 8 bases from J, with 17 bases between. Germline CDR1 LNHDA, CDR2 SQIVND (reference sequence). The CDR3 coding sequence is TGTGCCAGTACCGAGAGGGACTGGGGAGAAAAACTGTTTTTT. It specifies CASTERDWGEKLFF.

The V gene is TRBV25-1, the J gene TRBJ1-6; a weak D match, TRBD1 (5 bases). The CDR3 contains 15 residues. The germline gives CDR1 MGHDK, CDR2 SYGVNS. Trimming took 1 base from V and 7 from J, leaving 11 bases between them. This CDR3 is CASSESPGLNSPLHF. In DNA, the CDR3 is TGTGCCAGCAGTGAATCCCCAGGGTTGAATTCACCCCTCCACTTT.

The genes are TRBV5-1 and TRBJ1-4; D may be TRBD1 (5 bases). Germline CDR1 and CDR2: SGHRS and YFSETQ. There are 14 residues in the CDR3. With 4 bases removed from V and 8 bases from J, the gap between germline ends came to 15 bases. The CDR3 DNA is TGCGCCAGCAGCCCGGCGCCCGCAGGGGAAAAACTGTTTTTT. It yields the protein CASSPAPAGEKLFF.

The V gene is TRBV6-1, the J gene TRBJ1-5, with 7 bases matching TRBD1. The CDR3 totals 18 residues. Germline V lookup: CDR1 MNHNS, CDR2 SASEGT. Trimming removed 2 bases from V and 1 base from J; junction bases left unmatched: 11. CDR3 sequence reads: CASSEIQGIWGSNQPQHF. The CDR3, as DNA: TGTGCCAGCAGTGAAATACAGGGGATTTGGGGAAGCAATCAGCCCCAGCATTTT.

The rearrangement uses TRBV27 and TRBJ2-7; 11 positions match TRBD1. Germline V CDR1 and CDR2: MNHEY, SMNVEV (reference sequence). After removal of 2 bases from V and 3 bases from J, the junction contained 6 bases not matched to a gene. The CDR3 has 16 residues. CDR3 protein: CASSLPPGQGGYEQYF. The CDR3 DNA reads TGTGCCAGCAGTTTACCCCCGGGACAGGGGGGCTACGAGCAGTACTTC.

The V call is TRBV27, the J call TRBJ2-7; TRBD2 matches at 11 bases. There are 16 residues in the CDR3. CDR1 and CDR2 (germline): MNHEY, SMNVEV (reference sequence). The junction had 12 bases not matched to a gene; V was cut back by 8 bases and J by 3 bases. This CDR3 reads CASSRGLAGGRYEQYF. In DNA, the CDR3 is TGTGCCAGCTCTAGGGGGCTAGCGGGGGGACGCTACGAGCAGTACTTC.